These 28 T cell receptor beta chains were all obtained from the same sample, sequenced in a study of blood T cell repertoires in COVID-19. TCRdb's table, derived via immunoSEQ multiplex PCR, lists solely in-frame clones and lacks some. The sample shows hundreds of thousands of clones, roughly 90% of them seen only once. What was sequenced was PBMCs or T cells enriched from blood (not recorded which). These receptors all come from a woman aged 45-65 years who had been exposed to COVID-19.

The chain recombines TRBV4-1 with TRBJ2-2; TRBD2 aligns across 7 bases. Trimming removed 4 bases from V and 2 bases from J; junction bases left unmatched: 7. This CDR3 has 16 amino acids. Germline assignment: CDR1 MGHRA and CDR2 YSYEKL. The CDR3 region has the DNA TGCGCCAGCAGCCGGAGCGGGGCCGTCAACACCGGGGAGCTGTTTTTT. Its translation: CASSRSGAVNTGELFF.

The chain carries TRBV7-8 and TRBJ2-7; TRBD1 matches at 10 bases. V trimming: 5 bases; J trimming: 5 bases; junction bases outside the gene matches: 9. The CDR3 covers 15 residues. Germline assignment: CDR1 SGHVS and CDR2 FQNEAQ. Written as DNA, the CDR3 is TGTGCCAGCAGCCCGGGACAGGGGTGGGATAACGAGCAGTACTTC. Translating it yields CASSPGQGWDNEQYF.

The chain recombines TRBV7-9 with TRBJ2-2, with TRBD1 matching over 10 bases. V was clipped by 5 bases and J by 4 bases; unmatched bases: 7. The CDR3 loop spans 16 amino acids. Per the germline V gene, CDR1 is SEHNR and CDR2 is FQNEAQ (reference sequence). The CDR3 coding sequence is TGTGCCAGCAGCCCAGGACAGGGGGAGGGCACCGGGGAGCTGTTTTTT. It codes for CASSPGQGEGTGELFF.

Concerning this clone: At one end, the junction sequence differs from germline, possibly due to a read error. The genes are TRBV7-7 and TRBJ1-3; TRBD1 might be the D (5 bases). CDR1 and CDR2 from the germline V gene are SSHAT and FNYEAQ (reference sequence). The CDR3 sequence is 15 residues long. CDR3 amino acids: CASSPDTRSGNTIYF. The CDR3 DNA sequence: TGTGCTAGCAGCCCGGACACCCGCTCTGGAAACACCATATATTTT. The variable domain in full, completed from reference TRBV7-7 and TRBJ1-3, reads GAGVSQSPRYKVTKRGQDVTLRCDPISSHATLYWYQQALGQGPEFLTYFNYEAQPDKSGLPSDRFSAERPEGSISTLTIQRTEQRDSAMYRCASSPDTRSGNTIYFGEGSWLTVV.

The chain couples TRBV20-1 to TRBJ2-6, with D possibly TRBD2 on 6 matching bases. CDR3 size: 14 residues. Trimming stripped 3 bases from V and 2 bases from J, with 8 bases between. Germline assignment: CDR1 DFQATT and CDR2 SNEGSKA (reference sequence). The CDR3 nucleotides read TGCAGTGCTAGTCGGGAGCCTGGGGCCAACGTCCTGACTTTC. This translates into CSASREPGANVLTF.

The chain combines TRBV28 with TRBJ1-3, with a possible D match to TRBD1 (5 bases). The CDR3 covers 15 residues. V shed 1 base and J shed 3 bases, with 10 bases lying between them. CDR1 is MDHEN, CDR2 SYDVKM, per germline. CDR3 nucleotides: TGTGCCAGCAGTTTATCGCCGGGGGATGGAAACACCATATATTTT. This translates into CASSLSPGDGNTIYF.

The gene calls are TRBV5-4 and TRBJ2-1; TRBD1 agrees at 9 bases. Germline V CDR1 and CDR2: SGHNT, YYREEE (reference sequence). The length of the CDR3 is 16 residues. Trimming took 3 bases from V and 4 from J; bases not matched to a gene: 8. CDR3 residues: CASSSPGQGNYNEQFF. Written as DNA, the CDR3 is TGTGCCAGCAGCTCACCGGGACAGGGAAATTACAATGAGCAGTTCTTC.

The V gene is TRBV9, the J gene TRBJ2-5; 7 bases fit TRBD1. CDR3 length equals 15 residues. The germline V gene encodes CDR1 SGDLS and CDR2 YYNGEE. The trim removed 3 bases at V and 5 bases at J, leaving 10 bases unmatched. In DNA, the CDR3 is TGTGCCAGCAGCGCAAATCAAGGGGGCCCGGAGACCCAGTACTTC. Protein sequence: CASSANQGGPETQYF.

The V gene is TRBV2, the J gene TRBJ2-3; TRBD2 might be the D (7 bases). V gave up 3 bases and J gave up 5 bases, with 15 bases separating them. The CDR3 runs to 15 residues. The V gene's germline CDR1 is SNHLY and CDR2 FYNNEI. CDR3 sequence: CASSDPRGAGDTQYF. CDR3 coding DNA: TGTGCCAGCAGTGACCCCCGGGGGGCTGGAGATACGCAGTATTTT.

This clone was seen just once. The chain recombines TRBV19 with TRBJ2-3, with 9 bases identical to TRBD2. The CDR3 is 16 residues long. V dropped 10 bases and J dropped 0; count of bases not matched to a gene: 11. From germline, CDR1 is LNHDA and CDR2 SQIVND (reference sequence). The CDR3: CATRSSGVSSTDTQYF. The CDR3 DNA reads as TGTGCCACAAGGTCTAGCGGGGTGTCTAGCACAGATACGCAGTATTTT.

The chain joins TRBV4-1 to TRBJ2-7; D might be TRBD2 (5 bases). Germline CDR1 is MGHRA and CDR2 is YSYEKL. V lost 6 bases, J lost 2 bases, and 11 bases lay in between. The CDR3 is 13 residues long. The CDR3 reads CASSRTRTYEQYF. The CDR3 DNA is TGCGCCAGCAGTAGGACTCGCACCTACGAGCAGTACTTC.

This chain links TRBV14 with TRBJ1-6; 7 bases map to TRBD1. This CDR3 is built from 13 residues. J gave up 9 bases and V 4 bases, and 3 bases lay outside the gene matches. CDR1 SGHDN and CDR2 FVKESK come from the germline V gene. As DNA, the CDR3 is TGTGCCAGCAGCCGACCAGGGGGTTCACCCCTCCACTTT. Translation gives CASSRPGGSPLHF.

This chain connects TRBV18 to TRBJ2-1, with 11 bases aligning to TRBD2. Looked up from germline, CDR1 is KGHSH and CDR2 is LQKENI. The CDR3 has 15 amino acids. J gave up 3 bases and V 3 bases, and 1 base lay outside the gene matches. The CDR3 coding sequence is TGTGCCAGCTCACCGGGACTAGCGGACTACAATGAGCAGTTCTTC. Its protein product is CASSPGLADYNEQFF.

This chain uses TRBV6-5 with TRBJ2-2; 7 nucleotides align to TRBD2. Trimming took 2 bases from V and 5 from J; bases not matched to a gene: 8. The CDR3 runs 16 residues. Per the germline V gene, CDR1 is MNHEY and CDR2 is SVGAGI. CDR3 in amino acids: CASSYVPGLLTGELFF. The CDR3 DNA reads TGTGCCAGCAGTTACGTACCGGGACTACTTACCGGGGAGCTGTTTTTT.

The chain couples TRBV18 to TRBJ2-6; 10 bases are a match to TRBD1. The germline CDR1 and CDR2 sequences are KGHSH and LQKENI. V gave up 3 bases and J gave up 3 bases; unmatched junction bases: 2. The CDR3 consists of 16 residues. Here the CDR3 reads CASSPGTGVGANVLTF. As DNA, the CDR3 is TGTGCCAGCTCACCCGGGACAGGGGTTGGGGCCAACGTCCTGACTTTC.

This clone has just one count. V gene TRBV3-1 (or the pseudogene TRBV3-2) combines with J gene TRBJ2-3; D is perhaps TRBD1 (6 bases). The V gene lost 2 bases and the J gene lost 0 bases, with 9 bases spanning the gap. The CDR3 extends over 15 amino acids. The germline gives CDR1 LGHDT, CDR2 YNNKEL (reference sequence). CDR3: CASSQQGTSTDTQYF. The CDR3 DNA follows: TGTGCCAGCAGCCAACAGGGGACAAGCACAGATACGCAGTATTTT.

This rearrangement joins TRBV18 to TRBJ2-3; the match to TRBD2 covers 12 bases. V lost 5 bases, J lost 2 bases, and 5 bases stayed unmatched. CDR3 length: 16 residues. Germline CDR1 KGHSH, CDR2 LQKENI. Here the CDR3 reads CASSSRLAGDTDTQYF. CDR3 nucleotides: TGTGCCAGCTCATCCCGACTAGCGGGGGACACAGATACGCAGTATTTT. The whole variable domain, remainder taken from reference TRBV18 and TRBJ2-3, is NAGVMQNPRHLVRRRGQEARLRCSPMKGHSHVYWYRQLPEEGLKFMVYLQKENIIDESGMPKERFSAEFPKEGPSILRIQQVVRGDSAAYFCASSSRLAGDTDTQYFGPGTRLTVL.

The chain couples TRBV5-4 to TRBJ2-5, with TRBD2 matching over 11 bases. V lost 4 bases to trimming and J lost 0 bases; unmatched junction nucleotides: 11. This CDR3 spans 18 amino acids. Germline lookup yields CDR1 SGHNT and CDR2 YYREEE (reference sequence). The CDR3 region is CASSPGTSGRRYQETQYF. The CDR3, as DNA: TGTGCCAGCAGCCCTGGGACTAGCGGACGGAGGTACCAAGAGACCCAGTACTTC. The whole variable domain, remainder taken from reference TRBV5-4 and TRBJ2-5, is ETGVTQSPTHLIKTRGQQVTLRCSSQSGHNTVSWYQQALGQGPQFIFQYYREEENGRGNFPPRFSGLQFPNYSSELNVNALELDDSALYLCASSPGTSGRRYQETQYFGPGTRLLVL.

The chain has TRBV7-6 and TRBJ1-4; 10 bases agree with TRBD1. This CDR3 has 15 amino acids. V shed 5 bases, J shed 5 bases, and the junction held 5 bases outside the gene matches. CDR1 is SGHVS, CDR2 FNYEAQ, per germline. In nucleotides, the CDR3 is TGTGCCAGCAGCCGAAAGGGACAGGGGAATGAAAAACTGTTTTTT. Its translation is CASSRKGQGNEKLFF.

This clone is a singleton in its sample. The chain couples TRBV24-1 to TRBJ2-7; D possibly corresponds to TRBD2 (6 bases). The CDR3 runs 12 residues. CDR1 KGHDR and CDR2 SFDVKD come from the germline V gene. V shed 1 base and J shed 6 bases, with 6 bases lying between them. CDR3 bases: TGTGCCACCAGTGATTTCGGGGGCGAGCAGTACTTC. Residues: CATSDFGGEQYF.

This sequence joins TRBV7-9 and TRBJ2-1; TRBD2 is a possible D gene (5 bases). The germline V gene has CDR1 SEHNR and CDR2 FQNEAQ (reference sequence). There are 13 residues in the CDR3. The V gene lost 2 bases and the J gene lost 9 bases, with 11 bases spanning the gap. The CDR3 nucleotides are TGTGCCAGCAGCTTACGGGGAATAGGTGAGCAGTTCTTC. Encoded protein: CASSLRGIGEQFF.

The rearrangement uses TRBV5-4 and TRBJ1-2; TRBD1 agrees at 8 bases. CDR3 length equals 16 residues. V trimming: 0 bases; J trimming: 4 bases; junction bases outside the gene matches: 8. The germline gives CDR1 SGHNT, CDR2 YYREEE (reference sequence). The CDR3 here is CASSLDSAGGAYGYTF. DNA of the CDR3: TGTGCCAGCAGCTTGGATTCGGCAGGGGGCGCCTATGGCTACACCTTC.

The rearrangement links TRBV5-1 to TRBJ2-7; D is undetermined. Germline V CDR1 and CDR2: SGHRS, YFSETQ. The CDR3 has 12 residues. V was trimmed by 0 bases and J by 5 bases, leaving 6 bases between them. The CDR3 nucleotides read TGCGCCAGCAGCTTGGACAGAAACGAGCAGTACTTC. It encodes CASSLDRNEQYF.

The chain is built from TRBV19 and TRBJ1-2; a weak D match, TRBD1 (5 bases). V was shortened by 10 bases and J by 0 bases, with 12 bases between the two germline ends. This CDR3 contains 13 residues. CDR1 LNHDA and CDR2 SQIVND come from the germline V gene (reference sequence). In DNA, the CDR3 is TGTGCCACCCAAAGGGACTCTAACTATGGCTACACCTTC. The encoded protein is CATQRDSNYGYTF.

This chain joins TRBV29-1 and TRBJ2-3, with 12 bases matching TRBD2. The CDR3 runs 15 residues. Germline V lookup: CDR1 SQVTM, CDR2 ANQGSEA. V trimming: 1 base; J trimming: 3 bases; junction bases outside the gene matches: 2. CDR3 DNA sequence: TGCAGCGTTGAAGGGCTAGCGGGGGGGACAGATACGCAGTATTTT. Translated, it gives CSVEGLAGGTDTQYF.

J is TRBJ2-5 and V is TRBV5-1; TRBD2 matches 7 bases. Germline V gene sequence: CDR1 SGHRS, CDR2 YFSETQ. V lost 4 bases, J lost 3 bases, and 0 bases stayed unmatched. The CDR3 spans 12 residues. This chain's CDR3 is CASSLAEETQYF. CDR3 sequence (DNA): TGCGCCAGCAGCCTAGCGGAAGAGACCCAGTACTTC.

This sequence joins TRBV6-5 and TRBJ2-6, with D perhaps matching TRBD1 (5 bases). V was pared by 8 bases and J by 2 bases, with 7 bases between. Germline loops: CDR1 MNHEY, CDR2 SVGAGI. The CDR3 is 13 residues long. The CDR3 nucleotides are TGTGCCAGCTCCAGGGCTGGGGCCAACGTCCTGACTTTC. It specifies CASSRAGANVLTF.

The CDR3: CASSQAGQGNTEAFF. The CDR3 region has the DNA TGTGCCAGCAGCCAAGCGGGACAGGGGAACACTGAAGCTTTCTTT. V gene TRBV3-1 (or the pseudogene TRBV3-2) combines with J gene TRBJ1-1; 9 bases fit TRBD1. The CDR3 totals 15 residues. V gave up 1 base and J gave up 1 base; unmatched junction bases: 1. CDR1 LGHDT and CDR2 YNNKEL come from the germline V gene (reference sequence).